This T cell receptor beta chain was identified in a study of CD8 T cells in Susac syndrome. The study, taken as a whole, reports: Only a relatively small number of individuals were included in the TCR sequencing and HLA analysis.

Details on this clonotype: What it binds is unknown.

The germline V and J ends were trimmed by 3 bases and 1 base, with 13 bases remaining between them. Per the germline V gene, CDR1 is LNHDA and CDR2 is SQIVND (reference sequence). The CDR3 extends over 16 amino acids. Random hexamers were used to reverse transcribe roughly 0.45 to 1 ug of RNA. Amplification of the TCR beta CDR3 was carried out by immunoSEQ multiplex PCR, which spanned a total of 54 Vbeta and 13 Jbeta segments. TCRdb independently ran MiXCR on the immunoSEQ multiplex PCR reads; one entry per CDR3 protein. The table records around 130,000 distinct CDR3 sequences, 94% of them present only once.

This sequence was found in a human donor in good health. The J gene is TRBJ1-5, the V gene TRBV19; D uncertain. The sample comprised CD4+ T cells from PBMCs. CDR3 DNA: TGTGCCAGTAGTATGATGAAAGGGTTGAGCAATCAGCCCCAGCATTTT. Its translation: CASSMMKGLSNQPQHF. The entire variable domain, with the rest obtained from reference TRBV19 and TRBJ1-5, is as follows: DGGITQSPKYLFRKEGQNVTLSCEQNLNHDAMYWYRQDPGQGLRLIYYSQIVNDFQKGDIAEGYSVSREKKESFPLTVTSAQKNPTAFYLCASSMMKGLSNQPQHFGDGTRLSIL.